This entry lists 26 T cell receptor beta chains sequenced from one sample in a study of cytomegalovirus exposure and HLA in healthy donors. 60 Vbeta and 13 Jbeta primers were used in PCR. Libraries were prepared by immunoSEQ multiplex PCR; TCRdb keeps only in-frame clonotypes and omits some of them. The sample contains roughly 160,000 clones, around four fifths of which appear only once. Sequencing input: PBMCs. All receptors come from a man in his thirties or forties in good health and CMV-seronegative.

This chain links TRBV2 with TRBJ2-3; D uncertain. CDR1 is SNHLY, CDR2 FYNNEI, per germline. V was shortened by 8 bases and J by 2 bases, with 5 bases between the two germline ends. This CDR3 contains 11 residues. The CDR3 DNA is TGTGCCAGCTTAAACACAGATACGCAGTATTTT. Translated: CASLNTDTQYF. Full variable domain (remainder filled in from reference TRBV2 and TRBJ2-3): EPEVTQTPSHQVTQMGQEVILRCVPISNHLYFYWYRQILGQKVEFLVSFYNNEISEKSEIFDDQFSVERPDGSNFTLKIRSTKLEDSAMYFCASLNTDTQYFGPGTRLTVL.

The chain recombines TRBV5-6 with TRBJ2-7; 10 nucleotides align to TRBD1. Germline loops: CDR1 SGHDT, CDR2 YYEEEE. Trimming removed 3 bases from V and 3 bases from J; junction bases left unmatched: 6. The CDR3 has 15 amino acids. CDR3 nucleotides: TGTGCCAGCAGCTATGGGACAGGGGTAGTCTACGAGCAGTACTTC. Amino acids: CASSYGTGVVYEQYF.

The rearrangement links TRBV18 to TRBJ2-2, with 14 bases lining up with TRBD2. The CDR3 totals 16 residues. V trimming: 6 bases; J trimming: 5 bases; junction bases outside the gene matches: 5. Looked up from germline, CDR1 is KGHSH and CDR2 is LQKENI. The CDR3 is CASSQGLAGGTGELFF. The CDR3 bases are TGTGCCAGCTCCCAAGGACTAGCGGGAGGAACCGGGGAGCTGTTTTTT.

V gene TRBV4-3 combines with J gene TRBJ2-1; 8 nucleotides match TRBD2. V shed 0 bases, J shed 9 bases, and the junction held 7 bases outside the gene matches. Germline V lookup: CDR1 LGHNA, CDR2 YSLEER. This CDR3 spans 15 amino acids. The CDR3 sequence is CASSQEREGLGEQFF. The DNA of the CDR3 is TGCGCCAGCAGCCAAGAACGGGAGGGCCTTGGTGAGCAGTTCTTC.

The chain employs TRBV4-3 and TRBJ2-2; possible D gene TRBD1, 6 bases. This CDR3 spans 16 amino acids. Trimming left V 4 bases short and J 6 bases short, with 18 bases between. The germline V gene has CDR1 LGHNA and CDR2 YSLEER. CDR3 nucleotides: TGCGCCAGCAGCCGAATGGAACAGGGTGGGCCCGGGGAGCTGTTTTTT. It translates to CASSRMEQGGPGELFF.

The chain couples TRBV7-6 to TRBJ2-3; possibly TRBD2 for D (6 bases). Trimming left V 1 base short and J 8 bases short, with 16 bases between. Germline V gene sequence: CDR1 SGHVS, CDR2 FNYEAQ. The CDR3 is made up of 15 amino acids. CDR3 residues: CASSLGPGGMGTQYF. The CDR3 coding sequence is TGTGCCAGCAGCTTAGGCCCCGGGGGAATGGGTACGCAGTATTTT.

V gene TRBV12-5 combines with J gene TRBJ2-5; 8 bases align to TRBD1. With V trimmed by 5 bases and J by 4 bases, 9 bases remained unmatched. Germline values: CDR1 LGHNT, CDR2 FRNRAP. The CDR3 is 15 residues long. Written as DNA, the CDR3 is TGTGCTAGTGGTCAATTCACAGGGGGGAGAGAGACCCAGTACTTC. Translation gives CASGQFTGGRETQYF.

V and J are TRBV27 and TRBJ1-2; D uncertain. CDR1 MNHEY and CDR2 SMNVEV come from the germline V gene (reference sequence). The CDR3 is made up of 19 amino acids. Trimming removed 6 bases at V and 1 base at J, with 27 bases between. CDR3 loop: CASRPQRWALHRLNYGYTF. Written as DNA, the CDR3 is TGTGCCAGCAGGCCCCAACGATGGGCTCTCCACCGGCTTAACTATGGCTACACCTTC.

The genes are TRBV5-1 and TRBJ2-7, with TRBD2 as a possible D gene (5 bases). Germline loops: CDR1 SGHRS, CDR2 YFSETQ. V dropped 4 bases and J dropped 6 bases, with 14 bases sitting between them. The CDR3 is made up of 13 amino acids. The CDR3 reads CASSPETGSEQYF. The CDR3 DNA sequence: TGCGCCAGCAGCCCCGAGACGGGGAGCGAGCAGTACTTC. The full variable domain, in which reference TRBV5-1 and TRBJ2-7 provide the parts outside the CDR3, is KAGVTQTPRYLIKTRGQQVTLSCSPISGHRSVSWYQQTPGQGLQFLFEYFSETQRNKGNFPGRFSGRQFSNSRSEMNVSTLELGDSALYLCASSPETGSEQYFGPGTRLTVT.

This chain connects TRBV27 to TRBJ1-6; D possibly corresponds to TRBD1 (5 bases). This CDR3 spans 13 amino acids. The V end was cut by 9 bases, the J end by 7 bases, with 13 bases between. Germline V gives CDR1 MNHEY, CDR2 SMNVEV (reference sequence). CDR3 sequence (DNA): TGTGCCAGTTATGCAGGGATCAATTCACCCCTCCACTTT. As protein: CASYAGINSPLHF.

The chain employs TRBV11-2 and TRBJ1-1; TRBD1 aligns across 10 bases. Germline CDR1 and CDR2: SGHAT and FQNNGV. The CDR3 length is 16 residues. Losses at the gene ends were 5 bases for V and 4 bases for J; bases not matched to a gene: 10. CDR3 coding DNA: TGTGCCAGCAGCCGCCGGGACAGGGGATTGGTCACTGAAGCTTTCTTT. Translation gives CASSRRDRGLVTEAFF.

V usage is TRBV30 and J usage is TRBJ1-3, with 7 bases lining up with TRBD1. V gave up 2 bases and J gave up 0 bases; unmatched junction bases: 4. Germline V gene data show CDR1 as GTSNPN and CDR2 as SVGIG (reference sequence). CDR3 length: 15 amino acids. The CDR3 DNA follows: TGTGCCTGGAGTCCGGGACAGCACTCTGGAAACACCATATATTTT. Protein sequence: CAWSPGQHSGNTIYF.

The chain employs TRBV13 and TRBJ2-7, with D possibly matching TRBD2 (6 bases). The CDR3 has 17 amino acids. The V gene lost 2 bases and the J gene lost 1 base, with 18 bases spanning the gap. The germline V gene encodes CDR1 PRHDT and CDR2 FYEKMQ (reference sequence). Here the CDR3 DNA reads TGTGCCAGCAGCTTACTAGGGGAAGGGGAGGTATCCTACGAGCAGTACTTC. Amino acids: CASSLLGEGEVSYEQYF.

The CDR3 region is CASSVGASGGQETQYF. CDR3 in DNA: TGTGCCAGCAGCGTCGGGGCTAGCGGGGGGCAAGAGACCCAGTACTTC. The chain couples TRBV9 to TRBJ2-5, with 11 nucleotides matching TRBD2. V was clipped by 2 bases and J by 2 bases; unmatched bases: 5. Germline V gene sequence: CDR1 SGDLS, CDR2 YYNGEE. There are 16 residues in the CDR3.

The count of this clone is one. The rearrangement uses TRBV4-2 and TRBJ1-4; 7 bases align to TRBD1. This CDR3 contains 16 residues. Per germline, CDR1 LGHNA and CDR2 YNFKEQ. V trimming: 3 bases; J trimming: 4 bases; junction bases outside the gene matches: 8. This chain's CDR3 is CASSQTSGQLNEKLFF. In DNA, the CDR3 is TGTGCCAGCAGCCAGACTTCGGGACAGCTTAATGAAAAACTGTTTTTT.

J is TRBJ1-2 and V is TRBV4-1, with TRBD1 matching over 8 bases. From germline, CDR1 is MGHRA and CDR2 YSYEKL. V gave up 4 bases and J gave up 4 bases; unmatched junction bases: 8. This CDR3 has 15 amino acids. The CDR3 spells CASSPRETGVYGYTF. The CDR3 DNA is TGCGCCAGCAGCCCGAGAGAGACAGGGGTCTATGGCTACACCTTC.

The chain employs TRBV30 and TRBJ2-5, with 10 bases matching TRBD2. Germline CDR1 and CDR2: GTSNPN and SVGIG (reference sequence). The CDR3 totals 14 residues. The V segment lost 8 bases and the J segment 3 bases; nucleotides outside the gene matches: 9. Written as DNA, the CDR3 is TGTGCCATAGCGGGGGGCACTAACAAAGAGACCCAGTACTTC. This gives the protein CAIAGGTNKETQYF.

This clone came up once. The chain combines TRBV7-2 with TRBJ2-3, with 10 bases aligning to TRBD2. The germline CDR1 and CDR2 sequences are SGHTA and FQGNSA. Trimming at V came to 5 bases and at J to 0 bases, leaving 5 bases not matched to a gene. The CDR3 sequence is 16 residues long. DNA for the CDR3: TGTGCCAGCAGCCCTGGACTAGCGGCTAGCACAGATACGCAGTATTTT. It codes for CASSPGLAASTDTQYF.

The sample holds one count of this clone. The rearrangement uses TRBV30 and TRBJ1-1; possibly TRBD1 for D (5 bases). There are 13 residues in the CDR3. CDR1 and CDR2 from the germline V gene are GTSNPN and SVGIG (reference sequence). Between the trimmed V and J ends, which lost 5 bases and 6 bases, there was a span of 16 bases. The CDR3 DNA is TGTGCCTGGCAGGACACTCGGCTTTCTGAAGCTTTCTTT. Translated, it gives CAWQDTRLSEAFF.

This chain joins TRBV28 and TRBJ2-1; TRBD2 aligns across 14 bases. The CDR3 is 15 residues long. CDR1 and CDR2 (germline): MDHEN, SYDVKM. The V and J ends lost 2 bases and 16 bases, in that order; junction bases with no gene match: 10. The DNA for the CDR3 is TGTGCCAGCAGTTTAGGGACTAGCGGGAGAGAGTGGGGTTTCTTC. This sequence encodes CASSLGTSGREWGFF.

The chain joins TRBV5-1 to TRBJ2-7; maybe TRBD1 (6 bases). The CDR3 is 17 residues long. The V and J ends lost 0 bases and 2 bases respectively, with 18 bases between them. Per germline, CDR1 SGHRS and CDR2 YFSETQ. This CDR3 is CASSLGPTGKGTYEQYF. The CDR3 nucleotides are TGCGCCAGCAGCTTGGGCCCTACAGGGAAAGGGACCTACGAGCAGTACTTC.

The chain links TRBV28 to TRBJ1-4; 12 positions match TRBD1. The CDR3 extends over 20 amino acids. V gave up 3 bases and J gave up 0 bases; unmatched junction bases: 11. Germline-derived CDR1 and CDR2 are MDHEN and SYDVKM. CDR3 DNA: TGTGCCAGCAGTTTGCCCCCGGGACAGGGGGCGAGGGCAACTAATGAAAAACTGTTTTTT. It encodes CASSLPPGQGARATNEKLFF. Full variable domain (outside the CDR3, taken from reference TRBV28 and TRBJ1-4): DVKVTQSSRYLVKRTGEKVFLECVQDMDHENMFWYRQDPGLGLRLIYFSYDVKMKEKGDIPEGYSVSREKKERFSLILESASTNQTSMYLCASSLPPGQGARATNEKLFFGSGTQLSVL.

This clone was picked up a small number of times. The CDR3 spells CASSPLRDSRGGETQYF. The DNA of the CDR3 is TGCGCCAGCAGCCCCCTCCGAGATAGTCGGGGGGGAGAGACCCAGTACTTC. The genes are TRBV4-3 and TRBJ2-5; 8 positions match TRBD2. CDR1 and CDR2 from the germline V gene are LGHNA and YSLEER. The ends lost 4 bases at V and 4 bases at J; junction bases unmatched: 14. The length of the CDR3 is 17 residues.

V usage is TRBV18 and J usage is TRBJ2-7; D is uncertain. CDR3 size: 15 residues. Trimming took off 1 base at V and 4 bases at J, with 14 bases between the two ends. Germline CDR1 and CDR2: KGHSH and LQKENI. CDR3 bases: TGTGCCAGCTCACCACTCAGGCAATCCCTTTACGAGCAGTACTTC. Protein: CASSPLRQSLYEQYF.

This rearrangement joins TRBV12-5 to TRBJ2-1; a weak D match, TRBD2 (6 bases). Germline-derived CDR1 and CDR2 are LGHNT and FRNRAP. The CDR3 runs 14 residues. V was shortened by 9 bases and J by 0 bases, with 12 bases between the two germline ends. CDR3 amino acids: CASSPGSSYNEQFF. As DNA, the CDR3 is TGTGCTAGCAGCCCCGGGAGCTCCTACAATGAGCAGTTCTTC.

This clone was recorded once. The V gene is TRBV5-1, the J gene TRBJ2-5; maybe TRBD1 (6 bases). Per germline, CDR1 SGHRS and CDR2 YFSETQ. Trimming stripped 3 bases from V and 3 bases from J, with 21 bases between. The CDR3 length is 17 residues. The CDR3: CASSWAEGGFQEETQYF. The CDR3 nucleotides read TGCGCCAGCAGCTGGGCGGAAGGGGGATTTCAGGAAGAGACCCAGTACTTC.